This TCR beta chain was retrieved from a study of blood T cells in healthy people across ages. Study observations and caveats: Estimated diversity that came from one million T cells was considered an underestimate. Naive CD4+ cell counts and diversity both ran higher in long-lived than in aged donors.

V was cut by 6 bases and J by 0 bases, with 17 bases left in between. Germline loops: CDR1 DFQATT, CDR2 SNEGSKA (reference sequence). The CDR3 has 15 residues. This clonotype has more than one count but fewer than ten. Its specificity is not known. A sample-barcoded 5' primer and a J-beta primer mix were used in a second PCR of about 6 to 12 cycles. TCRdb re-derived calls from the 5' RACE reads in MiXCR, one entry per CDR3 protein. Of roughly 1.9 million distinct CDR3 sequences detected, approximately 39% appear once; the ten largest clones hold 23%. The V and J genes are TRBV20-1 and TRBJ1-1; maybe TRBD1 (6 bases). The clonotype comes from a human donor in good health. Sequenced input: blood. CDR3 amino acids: CSASGGHTMNTEAFF. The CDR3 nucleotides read TGCAGTGCCTCCGGGGGCCATACCATGAACACTGAAGCTTTCTTT.